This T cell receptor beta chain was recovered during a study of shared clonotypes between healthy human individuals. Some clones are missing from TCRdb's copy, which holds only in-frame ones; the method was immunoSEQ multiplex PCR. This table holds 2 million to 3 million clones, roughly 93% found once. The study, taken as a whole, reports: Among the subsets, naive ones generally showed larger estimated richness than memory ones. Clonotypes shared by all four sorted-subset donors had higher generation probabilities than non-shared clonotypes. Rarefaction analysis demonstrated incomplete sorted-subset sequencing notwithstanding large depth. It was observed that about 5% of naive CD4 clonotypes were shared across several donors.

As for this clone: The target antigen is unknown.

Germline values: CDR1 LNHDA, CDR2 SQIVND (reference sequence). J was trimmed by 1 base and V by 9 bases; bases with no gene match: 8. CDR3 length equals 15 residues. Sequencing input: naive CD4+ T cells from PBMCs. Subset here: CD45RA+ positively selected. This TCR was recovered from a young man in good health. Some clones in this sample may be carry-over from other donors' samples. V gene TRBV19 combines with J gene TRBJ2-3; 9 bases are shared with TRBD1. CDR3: CASSDRGRGTDTQYF. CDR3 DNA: TGTGCCAGCTCGGACAGGGGTCGGGGCACAGATACGCAGTATTTT.